These T cell receptor beta chains were read from a single sample in a study of molecular identifiers for immune sequencing clone quantification. One entry per CDR3 protein results from TCRdb running MiXCR on the PCR reads. The sample contains under 600,000 distinct CDR3 sequences, around 21% of which appear only once. Input material: naive CD8+ T cells from blood, with Jurkat cell RNA spiked in. Receptors were obtained from a human donor in good health. Some libraries in this study had Jurkat cell RNA spiked in. The CDR3 runs from the conserved cysteine through the conserved F or W. A D gene is named only where the DNA matches it firmly. The size of a clone is reported for some rows only, either as once, few or many, or as a class for expanded clones.

v_call,j_call,d_call,clone_size,cdr3_nt,cdr3_aa
TRBV6-5,TRBJ1-5,-,-,TGTGCCAGCAGTCCCCGGGGGACCCATCAGCCCCAGCATTTT,CASSPRGTHQPQHF
TRBV20-1,TRBJ2-7,TRBD2,-,TGCAGTGCTGGGACTAGCGGGGGCTACGAGCAGTACTTC,CSAGTSGGYEQYF
TRBV11-2,TRBJ2-1,-,-,TGTGCCAGCAGCTTAGTGCAGGGGGGAGATGAGCAGTTCTTC,CASSLVQGGDEQFF
TRBV7-9,TRBJ2-7,TRBD2,-,TGTGCCAGCAGCCCTCGGGTCGGGGGGAAAGCCGACTCCTACGGGCAGTACTTC,CASSPRVGGKADSYGQYF
TRBV6-5,TRBJ1-2,-,many,TGTGCCAGCAGTCTAGGGGGGGACGGCTACACCTTC,CASSLGGDGYTF
TRBV5-4,TRBJ1-1,-,many,TGTGCCAGCAGCTTTTGGTGGTCAGGGTCTGAAGCTTTCTTT,CASSFWWSGSEAFF
TRBV5-4,TRBJ2-7,TRBD1,many,TGTGCCAGCAGCTCTACGGACAGGGGAAGCTCCTACGAGCAGTACTTC,CASSSTDRGSSYEQYF
TRBV12-3/TRBV12-4,TRBJ2-5,-,-,TGTGCCAGCAGTTTAGTACTCACGGGGGCGCCGGGGGAGACCCAGTACTTC,CASSLVLTGAPGETQYF
TRBV20-1,TRBJ1-6,-,-,TGCAGTGCTAGAGTCCCAACCCTAGGAGATTCACCCCTCCACTTT,CSARVPTLGDSPLHF
TRBV4-3,TRBJ2-1,-,many,TGCGCCAGCAGCCATTTCCGGGGGGCGGGGAATGAGCAGTTCTTC,CASSHFRGAGNEQFF
TRBV30,TRBJ1-1,TRBD1,many,TGTGCCTGGACGACAGGGTTGGGCACTGAAGCTTTCTTT,CAWTTGLGTEAFF
TRBV6-2/TRBV6-3,TRBJ1-5,-,few,TGTGCCAGCAGTTACTCGGAGGGGCGCGGCAATCAGCCCCAGCATTTT,CASSYSEGRGNQPQHF
TRBV5-4,TRBJ2-2,-,many,TGTGCCAGCAGCTTGGGAGAGAACACCGGGGAGCTGTTTTTT,CASSLGENTGELFF
TRBV4-3,TRBJ2-1,TRBD2,-,TGCGCCAGCAGCCAAGTTGCTTTGCCTAGCGGGGTGAATGAGCAGTTCTTC,CASSQVALPSGVNEQFF
TRBV19,TRBJ2-5,-,-,TGTGCCAGTAGTATAGATATTTCTACAGGAGAGACCCAGTACTTC,CASSIDISTGETQYF
TRBV4-2,TRBJ1-6,-,many,TGTGCCAGCAGCCCCTCCCGGGGAGGGTCACCCCTCCACTTT,CASSPSRGGSPLHF
TRBV30,TRBJ1-1,TRBD1,-,TGTGCCTGGGAACGCTCAGGGGGCCTGAACACTGAAGCTTTCTTT,CAWERSGGLNTEAFF
TRBV7-9,TRBJ2-1,-,few,TGTGCCAGCAGCAGAGGTGCGGGACTCTCCTACAATGAGCAGTTCTTC,CASSRGAGLSYNEQFF
TRBV29-1,TRBJ1-4,-,few,TGCAGCGTTGAAGATGGAACCGACACTAATGAAAAACTGTTTTTT,CSVEDGTDTNEKLFF
TRBV7-9,TRBJ1-2,-,many,TGTGCCAGCAGCCGAAGCCCGGACAGAAAGGACTATGGCTACACCTTC,CASSRSPDRKDYGYTF
TRBV29-1,TRBJ1-1,-,many,TGCAGCGTCCCCAACCCCCCGGGGGGCACTGAAGCTTTCTTT,CSVPNPPGGTEAFF
TRBV11-2,TRBJ2-1,TRBD2,-,TGTGCCAGCAGCCTGCTCTTGGCGGGAGACTACAATGAGCAGTTCTTC,CASSLLLAGDYNEQFF
TRBV5-1,TRBJ2-7,-,few,TGCGCCAGCAGCTTGTTTCCGGCGGAAGAGCAGTACTTC,CASSLFPAEEQYF
TRBV7-9,TRBJ2-3,-,many,TGTGCCAGCAGCTTCCTACCGACAGGCCCATCCACAGATACGCAGTATTTT,CASSFLPTGPSTDTQYF
TRBV12-3/TRBV12-4,TRBJ2-7,TRBD1,-,TGTGCCAGCAGTCAAATCACAGGGGTTCGATACGAGCAGTACTTC,CASSQITGVRYEQYF
TRBV11-2,TRBJ2-7,-,few,TGTGCCAGCAGCTTAGACAGCATGACCTACGAGCAGTACTTC,CASSLDSMTYEQYF
TRBV7-9,TRBJ2-7,TRBD1,many,TGTGCCAGCAGCACGGACAGGGGCGCCTACGAGCAGTACTTC,CASSTDRGAYEQYF
TRBV28,TRBJ2-6,TRBD1,many,TGTGCCAGCGAACAGGGGTCTGGGGCCAACGTCCTGACTTTC,CASEQGSGANVLTF
TRBV27,TRBJ1-1,-,-,TGTGCCAGCAGTGATCAGGGAGGCACTGAAGCTTTCTTT,CASSDQGGTEAFF
TRBV30,TRBJ1-5,TRBD1,-,TGTGCCTGGGGTGGACAGGGGGATCAGCCCCAGCATTTT,CAWGGQGDQPQHF
TRBV5-6,TRBJ2-7,TRBD2,-,TGTGCCAGCAGCCCGGGAGGTCGTATTACCTACGAGCAGTACTTC,CASSPGGRITYEQYF
TRBV20-1,TRBJ2-2,-,-,TGCAGTGCTAGGCCCACAGGGAGATGGACCGGGGAGCTGTTTTTT,CSARPTGRWTGELFF
TRBV25-1,TRBJ2-7,-,few,TGTGCCAGCAGTGAATATAACAGCTACGAGCAGTACTTC,CASSEYNSYEQYF
TRBV29-1,TRBJ2-7,TRBD2,few,TGCAGCGTTGTGGGGGACTACTTCTACGAGCAGTACTTC,CSVVGDYFYEQYF
TRBV12-3/TRBV12-4,TRBJ2-7,-,-,TGTGCCAGCAGTTTCTCTAGAGACGAGCAGTACTTC,CASSFSRDEQYF
TRBV7-2,TRBJ1-1,TRBD1,many,TGTGCCAGCAGCTTACCCTCAGGGGGGGGCACTGAAGCTTTCTTT,CASSLPSGGGTEAFF
TRBV12-5,TRBJ2-2,-,few,TGTGCTAGTGGTTTGGCTGGCCTGGGGCAGGTCAGATTGGGAGCCGGGGAGCTGTTTTTT,CASGLAGLGQVRLGAGELFF
TRBV27,TRBJ2-1,-,-,TGTGCCAGCATCGAACGAGCGGGCCGCTACAATGAGCAGTTCTTC,CASIERAGRYNEQFF
TRBV7-9,TRBJ1-1,TRBD1,many,TGTGCCAGCAGCCTTGGGACAGGGGAAGAAGCTTTCTTT,CASSLGTGEEAFF
TRBV3-1,TRBJ2-4,TRBD2,-,TGTGCCAGCAGCCAGGGACAGGGACTAGCGGGGGGCTTTGGATACATTCAGTACTTC,CASSQGQGLAGGFGYIQYF
TRBV7-9,TRBJ2-1,TRBD2,many,TGTGCCAGCAGCCGTGCGGGGGACCAATACAATGAGCAGTTCTTC,CASSRAGDQYNEQFF
TRBV6-2/TRBV6-3,TRBJ2-1,TRBD1,few,TGTGCCAGCGGCCCGTGGACAGGCTCCTACAATGAGCAGTTCTTC,CASGPWTGSYNEQFF
TRBV10-3,TRBJ1-1,-,-,TGTGCCATCAGTGATGGATCTATTGAAGCTTCCTTT,CAISDGSIEASF
TRBV2,TRBJ1-4,-,many,TGTGCCAGCAGAGGCCATAATGAAAAACTGTTTTTT,CASRGHNEKLFF
TRBV29-1,TRBJ1-5,TRBD1,many,TGCAGCGTAATGACAGGGGATAGCAATCAGCCCCAGCATTTT,CSVMTGDSNQPQHF
TRBV28,TRBJ2-3,-,many,TGTGCCAGCAGTTTCCCCCGGGACATGCGAGATACGCAGTATTTT,CASSFPRDMRDTQYF
TRBV12-3/TRBV12-4,TRBJ2-5,-,few,TGTGCCAGCAGCCCCCCTCCTGAGGTTGAGGGGACCCAGTACTTC,CASSPPPEVEGTQYF
TRBV12-3/TRBV12-4,TRBJ2-2,-,many,TGTGCCAGCAGTCCTCCCGGGGAGCTGTTTTTT,CASSPPGELFF
TRBV13,TRBJ2-1,TRBD1,-,TGTGCCAGCAGCCCCGGGACAGGTTTTGAGCAGTTCTTC,CASSPGTGFEQFF
TRBV28,TRBJ1-4,-,many,TGTGCCAGCAGTTTCGTAGCGCCTAATGAAAAACTGTTTTTT,CASSFVAPNEKLFF
TRBV7-6,TRBJ2-1,TRBD2,-,TGTGCCGGCAGCTTAGATATTAGCGGGGGGGCCGTAAATGAGCAGTTCTTC,CAGSLDISGGAVNEQFF
TRBV4-3,TRBJ1-2,-,many,TGCGCCAGCAGCCAAGATCGCCAGGGCCATGGCTACACCTTC,CASSQDRQGHGYTF
TRBV20-1,TRBJ2-7,TRBD2,many,TGCAGTGCCGCCGGGGGGGCCTACGAGCAGTACTTC,CSAAGGAYEQYF
TRBV5-4,TRBJ2-7,TRBD2,many,TGTGCCAGCAGCTCGGGAGCGGGAGGGCCCTACGAGCAGTACTTC,CASSSGAGGPYEQYF
TRBV24-1,TRBJ2-3,TRBD2,many,TGTGCCACCAGTGATCGACTAGCGGGAAACCCCCATACGCAGTATTTT,CATSDRLAGNPHTQYF